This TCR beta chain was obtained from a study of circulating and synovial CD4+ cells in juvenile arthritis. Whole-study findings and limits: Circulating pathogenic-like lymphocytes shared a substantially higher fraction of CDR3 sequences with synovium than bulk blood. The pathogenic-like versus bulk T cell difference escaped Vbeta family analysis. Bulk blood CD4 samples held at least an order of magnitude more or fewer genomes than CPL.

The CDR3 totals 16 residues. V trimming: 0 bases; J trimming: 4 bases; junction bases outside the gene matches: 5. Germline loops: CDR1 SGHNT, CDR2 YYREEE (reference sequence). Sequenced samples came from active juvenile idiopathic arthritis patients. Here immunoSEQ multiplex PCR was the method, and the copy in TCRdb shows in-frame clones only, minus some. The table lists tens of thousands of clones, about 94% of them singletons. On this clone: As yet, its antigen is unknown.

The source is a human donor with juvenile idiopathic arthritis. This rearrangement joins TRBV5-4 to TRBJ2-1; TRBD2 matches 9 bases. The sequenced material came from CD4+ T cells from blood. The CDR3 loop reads CASSLAGAGGYNEQFF. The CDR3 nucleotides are TGTGCCAGCAGCTTGGCCGGAGCGGGGGGTTACAATGAGCAGTTCTTC.